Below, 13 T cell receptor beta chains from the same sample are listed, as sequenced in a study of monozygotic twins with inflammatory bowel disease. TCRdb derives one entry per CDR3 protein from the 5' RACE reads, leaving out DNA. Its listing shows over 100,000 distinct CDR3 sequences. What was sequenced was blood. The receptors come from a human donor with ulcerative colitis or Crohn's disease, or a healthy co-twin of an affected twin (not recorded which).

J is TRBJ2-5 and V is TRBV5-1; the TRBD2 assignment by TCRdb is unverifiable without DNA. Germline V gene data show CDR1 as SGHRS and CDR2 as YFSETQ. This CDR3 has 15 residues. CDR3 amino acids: CASSPRAGGGETQYF. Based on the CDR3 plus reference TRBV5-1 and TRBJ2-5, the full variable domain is KAGVTQTPRYLIKTRGQQVTLSCSPISGHRSVSWYQQTPGQGLQFLFEYFSETQRNKGNFPGRFSGRQFSNSRSEMNVSTLELGDSALYLCASSPRAGGGETQYFGPGTRLLVL.

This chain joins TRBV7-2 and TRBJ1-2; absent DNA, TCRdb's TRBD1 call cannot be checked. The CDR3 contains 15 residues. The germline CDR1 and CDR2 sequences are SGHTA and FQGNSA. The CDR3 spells CASSLNSGGIYGYTF. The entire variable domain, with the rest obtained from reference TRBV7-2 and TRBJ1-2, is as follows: GAGVSQSPSNKVTEKGKDVELRCDPISGHTALYWYRQSLGQGLEFLIYFQGNSAPDKSGLPSDRFSAERTGGSVSTLTIQRTQQEDSAVYLCASSLNSGGIYGYTFGSGTRLTVV.

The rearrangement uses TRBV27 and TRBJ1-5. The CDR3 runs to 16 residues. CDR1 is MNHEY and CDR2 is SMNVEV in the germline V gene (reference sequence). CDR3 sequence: CASNKIGRIGNQPQHF.

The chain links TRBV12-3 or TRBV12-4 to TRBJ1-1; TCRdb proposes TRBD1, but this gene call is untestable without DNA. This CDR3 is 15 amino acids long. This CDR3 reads CASSLVGQPNTEAFF.

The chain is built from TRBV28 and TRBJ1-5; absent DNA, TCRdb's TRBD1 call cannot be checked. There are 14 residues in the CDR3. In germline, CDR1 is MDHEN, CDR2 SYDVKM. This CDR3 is CASSYVGARQPQHF.

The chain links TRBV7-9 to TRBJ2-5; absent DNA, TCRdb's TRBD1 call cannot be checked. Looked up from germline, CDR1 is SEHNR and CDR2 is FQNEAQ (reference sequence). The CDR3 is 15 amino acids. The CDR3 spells CASSLAGDNKETQYF.

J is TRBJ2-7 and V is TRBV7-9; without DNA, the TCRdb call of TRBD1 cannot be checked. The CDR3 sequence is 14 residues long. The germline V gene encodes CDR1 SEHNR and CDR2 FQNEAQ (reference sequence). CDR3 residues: CASSFPGQGAKQYF. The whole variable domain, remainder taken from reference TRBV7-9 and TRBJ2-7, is DTGVSQNPRHKITKRGQNVTFRCDPISEHNRLYWYRQTLGQGPEFLTYFQNEAQLEKSRLLSDRFSAERPKGSFSTLEIQRTEQGDSAMYLCASSFPGQGAKQYFGPGTRLTVT.

The CDR3: CASSLVETEETQYF. The chain employs TRBV28 and TRBJ2-5. Per the germline V gene, CDR1 is MDHEN and CDR2 is SYDVKM. CDR3 length: 14 amino acids.

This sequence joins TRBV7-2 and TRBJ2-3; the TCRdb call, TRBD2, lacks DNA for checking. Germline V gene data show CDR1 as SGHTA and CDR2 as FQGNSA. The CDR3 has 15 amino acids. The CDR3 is CASSRPGTATDTQYF. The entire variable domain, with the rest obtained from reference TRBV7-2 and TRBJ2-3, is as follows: GAGVSQSPSNKVTEKGKDVELRCDPISGHTALYWYRQSLGQGLEFLIYFQGNSAPDKSGLPSDRFSAERTGGSVSTLTIQRTQQEDSAVYLCASSRPGTATDTQYFGPGTRLTVL.

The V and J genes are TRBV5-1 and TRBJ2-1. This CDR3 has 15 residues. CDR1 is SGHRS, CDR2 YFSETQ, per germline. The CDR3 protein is CASSLDSQYYDEQFF.

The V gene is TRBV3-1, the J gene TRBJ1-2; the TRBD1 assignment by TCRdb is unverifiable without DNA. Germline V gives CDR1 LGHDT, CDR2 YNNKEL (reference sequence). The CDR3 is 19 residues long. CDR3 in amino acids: CASSQDTRDIMLPAYGYTF. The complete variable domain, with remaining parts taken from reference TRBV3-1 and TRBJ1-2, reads DTAVSQTPKYLVTQMGNDKSIKCEQNLGHDTMYWYKQDSKKFLKIMFSYNNKELIINETVPNRFSPKSPDKAHLNLHINSLELGDSAVYFCASSQDTRDIMLPAYGYTFGSGTRLTVV.

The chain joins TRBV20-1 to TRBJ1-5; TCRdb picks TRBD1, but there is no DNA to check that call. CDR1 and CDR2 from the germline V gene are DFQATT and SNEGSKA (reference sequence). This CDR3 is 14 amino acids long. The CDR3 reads CSAREDTHRQPQHF.

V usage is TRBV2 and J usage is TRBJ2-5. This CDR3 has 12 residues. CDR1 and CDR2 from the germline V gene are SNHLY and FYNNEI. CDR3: CASSPVPETQYF.